Below are 23 T cell receptor beta chains sequenced from a single sample in a study of T cells in Graves' hyperthyroidism and ophthalmopathy (dated by TCRdb to about 2019). Library preparation employed multiplex PCR. This sample was sequenced with an Illumina HiSeq 2000. TCR beta CDR3 regions were amplified from RNA transcripts. The TCR CDR3 was subjected to a first round of RT-PCR using the HTBI primer set and the Qiagen OneStep RT-PCR kit. TCRdb reanalyzed the raw reads on its own, using fastp at Q25 for trimming and MiXCR for clone calling, and kept in-frame beta chains. CDR3 protein sequences are deduplicated, and each keeps its most common genes and DNA. The sample table holds around 580,000 distinct CDR3 sequences, of which 46% were seen once. Of the sample, around 8% is held by the ten largest clones. Sequencing used peripheral blood or thyroid tissue (not recorded which). The source is a woman aged 18 to 35 with Graves' hyperthyroidism.

The rearrangement links TRBV29-1 to TRBJ1-3; D is possibly TRBD1 (6 bases). With 8 bases removed from V and 1 base from J, the gap between germline ends came to 9 bases. CDR3 length equals 12 residues. Germline-derived CDR1 and CDR2 are SQVTM and ANQGSEA. CDR3 in amino acids: CSFGQSGNTIYF. The CDR3 nucleotides read TGCAGCTTTGGACAGTCTGGAAACACCATATATTTT.

The CDR3 protein is CSASPGTGLKYEQYF. In nucleotides, the CDR3 is TGCAGTGCTAGTCCCGGGACAGGCTTGAAGTACGAGCAGTACTTC. This chain links TRBV20-1 with TRBJ2-7; TRBD1 matches at 8 bases. After removal of 3 bases from V and 4 bases from J, the junction contained 11 bases not matched to a gene. This CDR3 spans 15 amino acids. Germline CDR1 and CDR2: DFQATT and SNEGSKA (reference sequence).

The rearrangement joins TRBV29-1 to TRBJ1-2; TRBD1 is a possible D gene (5 bases). Trimming pared 8 bases from V and 4 bases from J, leaving 17 bases between. The CDR3 consists of 13 residues. Germline values: CDR1 SQVTM, CDR2 ANQGSEA. CDR3 bases: TGCAGCTTGGCTCTCAGGGATCTCTATGGCTACACCTTC. This translates into CSLALRDLYGYTF. Variable domain in full (rest from reference TRBV29-1 and TRBJ1-2): SAVISQKPSRDICQRGTSLTIQCQVDSQVTMMFWYRQQPGQSLTLIATANQGSEATYESGFVIDKFPISRPNLTFSTLTVSNMSPEDSSIYLCSLALRDLYGYTFGSGTRLTVV.

This chain connects TRBV7-3 to TRBJ1-1, with a possible D match to TRBD1 (6 bases). The V gene lost 5 bases and the J gene lost 0 bases, with 13 bases spanning the gap. CDR3 length equals 15 residues. Germline-derived CDR1 and CDR2 are SGHTA and FQGTGA. This CDR3 reads CASSRGDGLNTEAFF. The CDR3, as DNA: TGTGCCAGCAGCAGGGGGGACGGTTTGAACACTGAAGCTTTCTTT.

In this sample, this clonotype turned up many times. The rearrangement joins TRBV7-3 to TRBJ2-5; unclear D gene. Germline V gene lookup returns CDR1 SGHTA and CDR2 FQGTGA. This CDR3 has 13 amino acids. V was trimmed by 5 bases and J by 5 bases, leaving 12 bases between them. The CDR3 here is CASSKSLGETQYF. CDR3 in DNA: TGTGCCAGCAGCAAGTCCCTGGGGGAGACCCAGTACTTC.

V and J are TRBV2 and TRBJ2-3; 9 nucleotides match TRBD2. The germline V gene has CDR1 SNHLY and CDR2 FYNNEI. Trimming cost V 3 bases and J 9 bases; bases outside gene matches: 10. This CDR3 comprises 15 residues. DNA for the CDR3: TGTGCCAGCAGTGACCAAATAGCGGGAGTGGGAACGCAGTATTTT. Amino acid sequence: CASSDQIAGVGTQYF.

This chain uses TRBV10-3 with TRBJ2-7, with D tentatively TRBD1 (6 bases). The CDR3 runs 13 residues. Deletions cut 4 bases from V and 1 base from J, with 8 bases between. The germline V gene encodes CDR1 ENHRY and CDR2 SYGVKD. In DNA, the CDR3 is TGTGCCATCAGTGGGACAGTTTCCTACGAGCAGTACTTC. Translated: CAISGTVSYEQYF.

To note about this clonotype: The junction differs from germline at one of its ends, possibly a read error. The chain carries TRBV20-1 and TRBJ1-2; the D is unclear. Looked up from germline, CDR1 is DFQATT and CDR2 is SNEGSKA (reference sequence). CDR3 size: 13 residues. DNA of the CDR3: TGCAGTGCAGAGACTGGCAGGCTGGGTGGCTACGCCTTC. Its protein is CSAETGRLGGYAF.

With respect to this clonotype: Being one base from a much bigger clone, this may be a read error. This chain links TRBV4-3 with TRBJ2-2; tentative D call: TRBD2 (5 bases). Germline V lookup: CDR1 LGHNA, CDR2 YSLEER. The CDR3 is 12 residues long. In DNA form, the CDR3 reads TGCGCCAGCAGCCAAGTCTTCGGGGAGCCGTTTTTT. Amino acid sequence: CASSQVFGEPFF.

This clonotype came up a few times. The V call is TRBV20-1, the J call TRBJ2-7, with 14 bases matching TRBD2. The CDR3 is 14 amino acids. With V trimmed by 4 bases and J by 4 bases, 3 bases remained unmatched. From germline, CDR1 is DFQATT and CDR2 SNEGSKA (reference sequence). CDR3 bases: TGCAGTGCTACTGGGACTAGCGGGAGTTACGAGCAGTACTTC. It encodes CSATGTSGSYEQYF.

This clonotype was found many times. The chain combines TRBV7-9 with TRBJ2-5; 12 positions match TRBD2. Trimming took 1 base from V and 6 from J; bases not matched to a gene: 9. Germline CDR1 reads SEHNR; CDR2 reads FQNEAQ (reference sequence). The CDR3 has 17 amino acids. CDR3 in amino acids: CASSLGLAGVVVKTQYF. As DNA, the CDR3 is TGTGCCAGCAGCTTAGGACTAGCGGGAGTAGTGGTAAAGACCCAGTACTTC.

The chain employs TRBV6-1 and TRBJ1-5, with TRBD1 matching over 11 bases. The CDR3 loop spans 20 amino acids. V was pared by 4 bases and J by 2 bases, with 16 bases of the junction left unmatched. Per the germline V gene, CDR1 is MNHNS and CDR2 is SASEGT. The CDR3 loop reads CASSAGLGDRGSRGNQPQHF. Written as DNA, the CDR3 is TGTGCCAGCAGTGCCGGGTTGGGGGACAGGGGGTCTAGAGGCAATCAGCCCCAGCATTTT.

J is TRBJ1-3 and V is TRBV12-3 or TRBV12-4; possibly TRBD1 for D (5 bases). Trimming removed 5 bases from V and 4 bases from J, with 27 bases in between. CDR3 length equals 19 residues. In nucleotides, the CDR3 is TGTGCCAGCAGTATGGACTGGAACACCGGGGGGTTAACGGGAAACACCATATATTTT. This translates into CASSMDWNTGGLTGNTIYF.

This sequence joins TRBV7-4 and TRBJ2-3; D unclear. The V end was cut by 3 bases, the J end by 2 bases, with 15 bases between. Germline CDR1 is SGHVT and CDR2 is SQSDAQ. The CDR3 loop spans 16 amino acids. CDR3 in DNA: TGTGCCAGCAGCTTCCTTTTCTTAGCATCCACAGATACGCAGTATTTT. Amino acid sequence: CASSFLFLASTDTQYF.

This rearrangement joins TRBV27 to TRBJ2-7; tentatively, D is TRBD1 (5 bases). The CDR3 has 14 amino acids. Per germline, CDR1 MNHEY and CDR2 SMNVEV (reference sequence). V lost 7 bases, J lost 2 bases, and 15 bases lay in between. The CDR3 DNA sequence: TGTGCCAGCAAACCCAGCCAAGGGGCCTACGAGCAGTACTTC. This gives the protein CASKPSQGAYEQYF.

This clonotype was detected only a few times. A much more abundant neighbour one base away suggests this may be a read error. V gene TRBV19 combines with J gene TRBJ2-2, with 9 bases matching TRBD1. CDR3 length: 14 residues. Germline CDR1 is LNHDA and CDR2 is SQIVND (reference sequence). The DNA of the CDR3 is TGTGCCAGTATAGGGACAGGGTTCACCGGGGAGCTGCTTTTT. Its translation: CASIGTGFTGELLF.

This clonotype occurred many times. V usage is TRBV19 and J usage is TRBJ1-5; D is unclear. Germline V gene lookup returns CDR1 LNHDA and CDR2 SQIVND (reference sequence). This CDR3 has 16 amino acids. V gave up 7 bases and J gave up 6 bases, with 22 bases separating them. The CDR3 DNA sequence: TGTGCCAGTACTTCTGATAGATGGAGGGCCGGTCAGCCCCAGCATTTT. Translated, it gives CASTSDRWRAGQPQHF.

In this sample, this clonotype turned up many times. A read error may account for a junction end that differs from germline. V is TRBV20-1 and J is TRBJ1-3; D is possibly TRBD1 (6 bases). From germline, CDR1 is DFQATT and CDR2 SNEGSKA (reference sequence). The CDR3 runs 11 residues. The DNA of the CDR3 is TGCAGTGCTAGAGATTTTCGACAGGAGCGTTTT. Translation: CSARDFRQERF.

This clonotype came up many times. The V gene is TRBV7-6, the J gene TRBJ1-1; 8 bases are a match to TRBD1. J lost 0 bases, V lost 0 bases, and 3 bases had no gene match. This CDR3 region has 16 residues. Germline lookup yields CDR1 SGHVS and CDR2 FNYEAQ. DNA of the CDR3: TGTGCCAGCAGCTTAGCCACAGGGGGGGTGAACACTGAAGCTTTCTTT. Protein sequence: CASSLATGGVNTEAFF.

The rearrangement uses TRBV15 and TRBJ1-2; tentatively, D is TRBD1 (5 bases). CDR3 size: 14 residues. Germline CDR1 and CDR2: LNHNV and YYDKDF (reference sequence). V was clipped by 4 bases and J by 0 bases, with 9 bases between them. CDR3 region: CATSITGSNYGYTF. The CDR3 region has the DNA TGTGCCACCAGCATAACAGGCTCTAACTATGGCTACACCTTC.

This clonotype was counted at least ten times. The chain has TRBV5-1 and TRBJ2-5, with D unclear. The CDR3 contains 13 residues. Germline-derived CDR1 and CDR2 are SGHRS and YFSETQ. V shed 0 bases and J shed 4 bases, with 7 bases lying between them. The CDR3 DNA sequence: TGCGCCAGCAGCTTGGATCTGGGAGAGACCCAGTACTTC. The encoded protein is CASSLDLGETQYF.

The chain is built from TRBV7-8 and TRBJ2-7; weak D call: TRBD1 (5 bases). Trimming took off 5 bases at V and 2 bases at J, with 7 bases between the two ends. This CDR3 spans 12 amino acids. Germline CDR1 SGHVS, CDR2 FQNEAQ. This CDR3 is CASSKGTYEQYF. The CDR3 bases are TGTGCCAGCAGCAAGGGGACCTACGAGCAGTACTTC.

V gene TRBV10-3 combines with J gene TRBJ1-4; possibly TRBD1 for D (5 bases). Trimming shortened V by 3 bases and J by 8 bases, and 13 bases separated the two germline ends. Germline CDR1 is ENHRY and CDR2 is SYGVKD. The CDR3 has 14 amino acids. The CDR3 sequence: CAISDGGVGEKLFF. The CDR3 DNA follows: TGTGCCATCAGTGACGGGGGGGTGGGGGAAAAACTGTTTTTT.